The source of this TCR beta chain is a study of metastatic and nonmetastatic thyroid tumors (dated by TCRdb to the early 2020s). Regarding the study in general: Repertoires from peripheral blood and from tumor or nodule tissue samples of malignant and benign thyroid patients were compared. Points the paper makes about the study in general: TCR beta diversity was reported as significantly higher in malignant tumors than in benign nodules, in both blood and tumor samples.

Including the terminal cysteine and phenylalanine, the CDR3 comprises 16 residues. Here the CDR3 DNA is all that survives: 48 bases in frame from base 1. CDR1 and CDR2, per the germline V gene, are SGDLS and YYNGEE. V loses 4 bases at its end and J loses 3 bases; junction bases beyond the gene matches: 9. Libraries were constructed by PCR. The reads were generated on an Illumina HiSeq 4000. High-throughput sequencing was used to profile the CDR3 region of the TCR beta-chain in every patient. On the study's bioinformatics: The researchers built a classifier to tell apart papillary thyroid cancer patients with distant metastasis, based on CDR3 differences among clinicopathological groups. Repertoire diversity was assessed with the Shannon index, and tumor-blood repertoire similarity with the Morisita-Horn index. TCRdb redid the processing of the public reads, applying fastp at Q25 and MiXCR, and retained in-frame beta chains. The V and J calls follow TCRdb's processing rather than the paper's. The sample profile shows tens of thousands of clones; about a sixth of them were found once. In total, the top ten clones hold around a tenth of the sample.

There are many counts of this clone. This clone's antigen is unknown. No much larger clone is present one base from it, and per-base qualities are unavailable. No treatment had been received by any patient before thyroid surgery. Using T-cell receptor beta sequencing, the researchers looked back retrospectively at clinical samples from patients, gathered between about 2011 and 2019. In this chain, TRBV9 is recombined with TRBJ2-7; 11 junctional bases match TRBD2. The sequence derives from a female donor with papillary thyroid cancer or a benign thyroid nodule (not recorded which). Some clones in this sample may be carry-over from other donors' samples. Material: tumor tissue. The DNA is TGTGCCAGCAGCCCACAGGGACTAGCGGACTTCTACGAGCAGTACTTC. Its protein is CASSPQGLADFYEQYF.